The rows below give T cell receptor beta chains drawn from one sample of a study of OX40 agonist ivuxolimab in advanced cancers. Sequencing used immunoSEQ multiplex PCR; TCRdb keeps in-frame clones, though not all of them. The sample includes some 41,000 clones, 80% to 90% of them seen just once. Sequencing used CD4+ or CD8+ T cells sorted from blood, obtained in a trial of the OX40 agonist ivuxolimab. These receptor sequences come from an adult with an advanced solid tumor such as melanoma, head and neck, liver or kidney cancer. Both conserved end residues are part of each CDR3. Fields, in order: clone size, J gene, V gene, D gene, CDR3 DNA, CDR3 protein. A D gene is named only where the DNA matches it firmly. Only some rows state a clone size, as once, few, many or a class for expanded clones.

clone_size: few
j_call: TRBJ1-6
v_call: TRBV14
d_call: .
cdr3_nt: TGTGCCAGCAGCCCCCTTATGGGGATGGATTCACCCCTCCACTTT
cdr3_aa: CASSPLMGMDSPLHF

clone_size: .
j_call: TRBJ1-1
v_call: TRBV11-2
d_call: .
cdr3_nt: TGTGCCAGCAGCTTATCCCCCAGGGACGAAGCTTTCTTT
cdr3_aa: CASSLSPRDEAFF

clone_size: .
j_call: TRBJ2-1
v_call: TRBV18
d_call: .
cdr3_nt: TGTGCCAGCTCACCAAGTGGTCGGGGTAACCCCTACAATGAGCAGTTCTTC
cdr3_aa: CASSPSGRGNPYNEQFF

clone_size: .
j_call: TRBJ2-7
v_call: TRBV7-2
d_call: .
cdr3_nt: TGTGCCAGCAGACTATCGTCTATAGGGTCTTACGAGCAGTACTTC
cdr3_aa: CASRLSSIGSYEQYF

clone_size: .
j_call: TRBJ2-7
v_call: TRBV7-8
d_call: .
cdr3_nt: TGTGCCAGCCGAAGGGGGGGCCCCGACTCCTACGAGCAGTACTTC
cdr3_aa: CASRRGGPDSYEQYF

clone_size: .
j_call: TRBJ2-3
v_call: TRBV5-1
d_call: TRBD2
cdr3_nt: TGCGCCAGCAGCTTGGATCCTAGCGGCCTGGTGGCTACGCAGTATTTT
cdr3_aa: CASSLDPSGLVATQYF

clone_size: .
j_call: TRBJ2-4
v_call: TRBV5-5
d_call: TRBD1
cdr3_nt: TGTGCCAGCAGCGGGACAGACAAAAACATTCAGTACTTC
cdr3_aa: CASSGTDKNIQYF

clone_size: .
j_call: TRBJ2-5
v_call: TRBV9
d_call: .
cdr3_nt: TGTGCCAGCAGCGGGAGCGGTCGGGAGACCCAGTACTTC
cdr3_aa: CASSGSGRETQYF

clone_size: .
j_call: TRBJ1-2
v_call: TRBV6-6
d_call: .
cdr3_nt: TGTGCCAGCAGTTACCTCGCCCAGGGTGCAAGCGGCTACACCTTC
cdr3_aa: CASSYLAQGASGYTF

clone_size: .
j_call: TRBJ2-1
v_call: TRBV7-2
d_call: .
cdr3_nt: TGTGCCAGCAGCTTTGATCCAAGCTACAATGAGCAGTTCTTC
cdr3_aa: CASSFDPSYNEQFF

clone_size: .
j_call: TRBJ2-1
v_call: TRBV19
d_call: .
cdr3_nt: TGTGCCAGTAGTACCCTTCCGCTCAACAGGCGTGGACAGTTCTTC
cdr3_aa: CASSTLPLNRRGQFF

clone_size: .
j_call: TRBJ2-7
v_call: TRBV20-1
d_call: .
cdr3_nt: TGCAGTGCTAGCTCCTCCTACGAGCAGTACTTC
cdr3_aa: CSASSSYEQYF

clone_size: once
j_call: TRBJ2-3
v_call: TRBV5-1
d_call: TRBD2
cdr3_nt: TGCGCCAGCAGCTCATTGCCAGGGAGGGACACAGATACGCAGTATTTT
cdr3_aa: CASSSLPGRDTDTQYF

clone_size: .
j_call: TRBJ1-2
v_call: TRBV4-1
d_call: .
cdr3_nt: TGCGCCAGCAGCCAAGGGGGTTGGTCTGGTGGCTACACCTTC
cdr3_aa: CASSQGGWSGGYTF

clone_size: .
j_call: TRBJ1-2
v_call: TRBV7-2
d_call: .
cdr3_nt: TGTGCCAGCAGCTTAGAGGGAGCCCGGTATGGCTACACCTTC
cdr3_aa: CASSLEGARYGYTF

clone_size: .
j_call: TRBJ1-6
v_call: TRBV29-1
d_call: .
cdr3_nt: TGCAGCGTTGAAGTTAGTGGTGATTCACCCCTCCACTTT
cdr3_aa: CSVEVSGDSPLHF

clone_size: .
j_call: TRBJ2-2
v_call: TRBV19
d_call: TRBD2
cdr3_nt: TGTGCCAGTAGTATTAGCGGGCAGGGCAACACCGGGGAGCTGTTTTTT
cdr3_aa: CASSISGQGNTGELFF

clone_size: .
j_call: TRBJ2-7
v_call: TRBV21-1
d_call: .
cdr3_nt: TGTGCCAGCAGCGCCCCTCCGGCGTCAAGCGGGGGTCTGAGCGAGCAGTACTTC
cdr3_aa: CASSAPPASSGGLSEQYF

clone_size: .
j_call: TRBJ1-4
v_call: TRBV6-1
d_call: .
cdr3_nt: TGTGCCAGCAGTGACAGGGCCGCAACTAATGAAAAACTGTTTTTT
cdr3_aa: CASSDRAATNEKLFF

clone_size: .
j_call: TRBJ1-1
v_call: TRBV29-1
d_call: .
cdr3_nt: TGCAGCGTTGAAGAGGGGAGGCAGACTGAAGCTTTCTTT
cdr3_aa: CSVEEGRQTEAFF

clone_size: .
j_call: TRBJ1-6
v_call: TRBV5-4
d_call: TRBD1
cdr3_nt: TGTGCCAGCAGCCCGCCGGGACAGGGGGCGAATTCACCCCTCCACTTT
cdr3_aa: CASSPPGQGANSPLHF

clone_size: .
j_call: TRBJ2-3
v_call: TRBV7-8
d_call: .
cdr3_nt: TGTGCCAGCATCGGTCAGGGCTGGAGGACAGATACGCAGTATTTT
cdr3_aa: CASIGQGWRTDTQYF

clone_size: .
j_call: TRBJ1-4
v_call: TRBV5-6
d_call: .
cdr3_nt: TGTGCCAGCAGCTTGTACGGGGAAAAACTGTTTTTT
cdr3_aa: CASSLYGEKLFF

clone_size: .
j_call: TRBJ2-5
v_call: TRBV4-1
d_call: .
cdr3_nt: TGCGCCAGCAGCCGAGGAGGCGGCCTCCAAGAGACCCAGTACTTC
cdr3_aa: CASSRGGGLQETQYF

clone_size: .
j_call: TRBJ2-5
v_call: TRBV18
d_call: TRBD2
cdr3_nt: TGTGCCAGCTCACCCCCGCGAGGGACTAGCGGGGTCGGGGAGACCCAGTACTTC
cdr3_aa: CASSPPRGTSGVGETQYF

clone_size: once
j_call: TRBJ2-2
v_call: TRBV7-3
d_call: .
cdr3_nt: TGTGCCAGCAGCCCCCGGCCCGAGACCGGGGAGCTGTTTTTT
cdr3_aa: CASSPRPETGELFF

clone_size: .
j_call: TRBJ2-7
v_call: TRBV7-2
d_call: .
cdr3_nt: TGTGCCAGCAGCTTATTTAGCGCAGCTGGCGAGCAGTACTTC
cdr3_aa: CASSLFSAAGEQYF

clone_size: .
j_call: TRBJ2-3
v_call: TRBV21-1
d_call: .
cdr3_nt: TGTGCCAGCAGCAAAGATGTAGCGGGGGCCACCCGGCGCACAGATACGCAGTATTTT
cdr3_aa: CASSKDVAGATRRTDTQYF

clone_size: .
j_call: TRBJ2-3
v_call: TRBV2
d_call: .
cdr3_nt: TGTGCCAGCAGTGTTGCGACAGATACGCAGTATTTT
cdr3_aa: CASSVATDTQYF

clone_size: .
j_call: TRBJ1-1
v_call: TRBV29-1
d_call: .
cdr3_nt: TGCAGCGTGGCGGGAAGCGCGGACACTGAAGCTTTCTTT
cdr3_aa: CSVAGSADTEAFF

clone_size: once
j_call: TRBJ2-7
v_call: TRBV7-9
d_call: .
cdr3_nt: TGTGCCAGCAGCTTAGACAGTTCCTCCTACGAGCAGTACTTC
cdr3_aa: CASSLDSSSYEQYF